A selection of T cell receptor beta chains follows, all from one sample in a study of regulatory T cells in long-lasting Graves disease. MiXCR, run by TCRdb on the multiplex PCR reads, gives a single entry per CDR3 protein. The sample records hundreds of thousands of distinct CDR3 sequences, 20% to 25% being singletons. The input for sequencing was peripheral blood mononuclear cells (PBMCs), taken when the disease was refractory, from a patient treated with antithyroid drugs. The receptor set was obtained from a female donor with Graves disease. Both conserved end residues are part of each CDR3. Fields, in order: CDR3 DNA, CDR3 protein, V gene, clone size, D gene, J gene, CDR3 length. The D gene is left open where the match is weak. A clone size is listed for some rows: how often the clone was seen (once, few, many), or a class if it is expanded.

CDR3 DNA: TGTGCCAACAGTTCTTCATCCTACGAGCAGTACTTC
CDR3 protein: CANSSSSYEQYF
V gene: TRBV6-9
clone size: .
D gene: .
J gene: TRBJ2-7
CDR3 length: 12

CDR3 DNA: TGTGCCAGCAGTCGGGACCGGACCTACGAGCAGTACTTC
CDR3 protein: CASSRDRTYEQYF
V gene: TRBV12-3/TRBV12-4
clone size: many
D gene: .
J gene: TRBJ2-7
CDR3 length: 13

CDR3 DNA: TGTGCCAGCAGGCCGTATAGGGGGGATCGATCACCCCTCCACTTT
CDR3 protein: CASRPYRGDRSPLHF
V gene: TRBV28
clone size: .
D gene: .
J gene: TRBJ1-6
CDR3 length: 15

CDR3 DNA: TGTGCCAGCAGTTACCGCAGGGGAGGCGAAAAACTGTTTTTT
CDR3 protein: CASSYRRGGEKLFF
V gene: TRBV6-5
clone size: many
D gene: .
J gene: TRBJ1-4
CDR3 length: 14

CDR3 DNA: TGTGCCAACAGCTTAGAACTGGGCGCCGGGGCCAACGTCCTGACTTTC
CDR3 protein: CANSLELGAGANVLTF
V gene: TRBV11-2
clone size: few
D gene: .
J gene: TRBJ2-6
CDR3 length: 16

CDR3 DNA: TGCGCCAGCAGCTTGGTGGGGACGCCTGGCTACACCTTC
CDR3 protein: CASSLVGTPGYTF
V gene: TRBV5-1
clone size: .
D gene: .
J gene: TRBJ1-2
CDR3 length: 13

CDR3 DNA: TGTGCCAGCAGTCCCCTAAACAGGGCCGAAGGGGAAAAACTGTTTTTT
CDR3 protein: CASSPLNRAEGEKLFF
V gene: TRBV27
clone size: few
D gene: .
J gene: TRBJ1-4
CDR3 length: 16

CDR3 DNA: TGTGCCAGCAGTTTGTCGTTCCGGGGGAACAATCAGCCCCAGCATTTT
CDR3 protein: CASSLSFRGNNQPQHF
V gene: TRBV28
clone size: .
D gene: .
J gene: TRBJ1-5
CDR3 length: 16

CDR3 DNA: TGTGCCAGCAGTTTACGGGACAGGGACTCACCCCTCCACTTT
CDR3 protein: CASSLRDRDSPLHF
V gene: TRBV12-3/TRBV12-4
clone size: many
D gene: TRBD1
J gene: TRBJ1-6
CDR3 length: 14

CDR3 DNA: TGTGCCAGCAGTAACGGGTTCAGGGATCAGCCCCAGCATTTT
CDR3 protein: CASSNGFRDQPQHF
V gene: TRBV12-3/TRBV12-4
clone size: many
D gene: .
J gene: TRBJ1-5
CDR3 length: 14

CDR3 DNA: TGTGCCAGCACCCACAGGGGAAATCAGCCCCAGCATTTT
CDR3 protein: CASTHRGNQPQHF
V gene: TRBV28
clone size: many
D gene: TRBD1
J gene: TRBJ1-5
CDR3 length: 13

CDR3 DNA: TGTGCCAGCAGTGGGACTAGCGGGGCAAGCTCCTACGAGCAGTACTTC
CDR3 protein: CASSGTSGASSYEQYF
V gene: TRBV2
clone size: many
D gene: TRBD2
J gene: TRBJ2-7
CDR3 length: 16

CDR3 DNA: TGTGCCTGGTGCGACCCTGACACTGAAGCTTTCTTT
CDR3 protein: CAWCDPDTEAFF
V gene: TRBV30
clone size: few
D gene: .
J gene: TRBJ1-1
CDR3 length: 12

CDR3 DNA: TGTGCCAGCACCCCCCGAGGATGGACTGAAGCTTTCTTT
CDR3 protein: CASTPRGWTEAFF
V gene: TRBV28
clone size: many
D gene: .
J gene: TRBJ1-1
CDR3 length: 13

CDR3 DNA: TGCAGTGCCGCGGTACCTTACTCTGGAAACACCATATATTTT
CDR3 protein: CSAAVPYSGNTIYF
V gene: TRBV20-1
clone size: few
D gene: .
J gene: TRBJ1-3
CDR3 length: 14

CDR3 DNA: TGTGCCAGCAGTTTAACTTCCCTAATTCCCGGGGAGCTGTTTTTT
CDR3 protein: CASSLTSLIPGELFF
V gene: TRBV28
clone size: many
D gene: .
J gene: TRBJ2-2
CDR3 length: 15

CDR3 DNA: TGCGCCAGCAGCCAAGATCTTGTCCCCAAGGTTGGTTCCCTAAAGGATTTCGCTTTCTTT
CDR3 protein: CASSQDLVPKVGSLKDFAFF
V gene: TRBV4-1
clone size: .
D gene: .
J gene: TRBJ1-1
CDR3 length: 20

CDR3 DNA: TGTGCCAGCAGAAGGTTGGGCTTAGAGACCCAGTACTTC
CDR3 protein: CASRRLGLETQYF
V gene: TRBV2
clone size: .
D gene: .
J gene: TRBJ2-5
CDR3 length: 13

CDR3 DNA: TGTGCCAGCAGCGGGGGACAGGGTTTGAACACTGAAGCTTTCTTT
CDR3 protein: CASSGGQGLNTEAFF
V gene: TRBV5-6
clone size: .
D gene: TRBD1
J gene: TRBJ1-1
CDR3 length: 15

CDR3 DNA: TGCAGTGCTAGGCCAGGGAAGTCCTTCAGCAATCAGCCCCAGCATTTT
CDR3 protein: CSARPGKSFSNQPQHF
V gene: TRBV20-1
clone size: .
D gene: .
J gene: TRBJ1-5
CDR3 length: 16

CDR3 DNA: TGTGCCAGCAGTTTTTCCTTAGCCGACGAGCAGTACTTC
CDR3 protein: CASSFSLADEQYF
V gene: TRBV27
clone size: few
D gene: .
J gene: TRBJ2-7
CDR3 length: 13

CDR3 DNA: TGCAGTGCCCGAAGCGGGACAGGGGGCGAAAAACTGTTTTTT
CDR3 protein: CSARSGTGGEKLFF
V gene: TRBV20-1
clone size: many
D gene: TRBD1
J gene: TRBJ1-4
CDR3 length: 14

CDR3 DNA: TGCGCCAGCAGCCAAGAGGGAGGGATCCAAGAGACCCAGTACTTC
CDR3 protein: CASSQEGGIQETQYF
V gene: TRBV4-3
clone size: .
D gene: TRBD2
J gene: TRBJ2-5
CDR3 length: 15

CDR3 DNA: TGCAGTGTCCAATACACAGGGACCTACGAGCAGTACTTC
CDR3 protein: CSVQYTGTYEQYF
V gene: TRBV20-1
clone size: many
D gene: .
J gene: TRBJ2-7
CDR3 length: 13

CDR3 DNA: TGTGCCAGCAGCTTAGTAGGCCGCTCTCAAGAGACCCAGTACTTC
CDR3 protein: CASSLVGRSQETQYF
V gene: TRBV7-2
clone size: .
D gene: .
J gene: TRBJ2-5
CDR3 length: 15

CDR3 DNA: TGTGCCAGCAGCTTAGTGTCCAATCAGCCCCAGCATTTT
CDR3 protein: CASSLVSNQPQHF
V gene: TRBV12-3/TRBV12-4
clone size: many
D gene: .
J gene: TRBJ1-5
CDR3 length: 13

CDR3 DNA: TGTGCCAACAGCTTAAAGTGGCGGAGCTACAATGAGCAGTTCTTC
CDR3 protein: CANSLKWRSYNEQFF
V gene: TRBV7-9
clone size: .
D gene: .
J gene: TRBJ2-1
CDR3 length: 15

CDR3 DNA: TGTGCCATCAGTGACTCAGGGAACACTGAAGCTTTCTTT
CDR3 protein: CAISDSGNTEAFF
V gene: TRBV10-3
clone size: few
D gene: .
J gene: TRBJ1-1
CDR3 length: 13

CDR3 DNA: TGTGCCAGCAGCTTAGAGGGCCTTCTCAACACTGAAGCTTTCTTT
CDR3 protein: CASSLEGLLNTEAFF
V gene: TRBV7-9
clone size: .
D gene: .
J gene: TRBJ1-1
CDR3 length: 15

CDR3 DNA: TGTGCCACCAGCACCTCCCAAGGGGGCGCGAACACTGAAGCTTTCTTT
CDR3 protein: CATSTSQGGANTEAFF
V gene: TRBV15
clone size: many
D gene: TRBD1
J gene: TRBJ1-1
CDR3 length: 16

CDR3 DNA: TGTGCCAGCAGCTTAAGTCGGGGGGGCTTAGACGAGCAGTACTTC
CDR3 protein: CASSLSRGGLDEQYF
V gene: TRBV7-8
clone size: many
D gene: TRBD2
J gene: TRBJ2-7
CDR3 length: 15

CDR3 DNA: TGTGCCAGCAGCTCCCCCGGGACTAGCGGACACAATGAGCAGTTCTTC
CDR3 protein: CASSSPGTSGHNEQFF
V gene: TRBV28
clone size: .
D gene: TRBD2
J gene: TRBJ2-1
CDR3 length: 16

CDR3 DNA: TGTGCCAGCAGTAACCGGGAAGGTGAGACCCAGTACTTC
CDR3 protein: CASSNREGETQYF
V gene: TRBV6-2/TRBV6-3
clone size: many
D gene: .
J gene: TRBJ2-5
CDR3 length: 13

CDR3 DNA: TGTGCCAGCAGCGAGGGACAGGGGGCGCGCGGCTACACCTTC
CDR3 protein: CASSEGQGARGYTF
V gene: TRBV11-2
clone size: many
D gene: TRBD1
J gene: TRBJ1-2
CDR3 length: 14

CDR3 DNA: TGTGCCAGCAGTTTCGTCGCCCGCGGTTACGAGCAGTACTTC
CDR3 protein: CASSFVARGYEQYF
V gene: TRBV6-2/TRBV6-3
clone size: .
D gene: .
J gene: TRBJ2-7
CDR3 length: 14

CDR3 DNA: TGTGCCAGCAGAGATCTAGCGGGAGGGCCGATCTATACGCAGTATTTT
CDR3 protein: CASRDLAGGPIYTQYF
V gene: TRBV14
clone size: .
D gene: TRBD2
J gene: TRBJ2-3
CDR3 length: 16

CDR3 DNA: TGTGCCAGCAGCCGACTTACAGGGACCCCTTCCTACGAGCAGTACTTC
CDR3 protein: CASSRLTGTPSYEQYF
V gene: TRBV13
clone size: many
D gene: .
J gene: TRBJ2-7
CDR3 length: 16